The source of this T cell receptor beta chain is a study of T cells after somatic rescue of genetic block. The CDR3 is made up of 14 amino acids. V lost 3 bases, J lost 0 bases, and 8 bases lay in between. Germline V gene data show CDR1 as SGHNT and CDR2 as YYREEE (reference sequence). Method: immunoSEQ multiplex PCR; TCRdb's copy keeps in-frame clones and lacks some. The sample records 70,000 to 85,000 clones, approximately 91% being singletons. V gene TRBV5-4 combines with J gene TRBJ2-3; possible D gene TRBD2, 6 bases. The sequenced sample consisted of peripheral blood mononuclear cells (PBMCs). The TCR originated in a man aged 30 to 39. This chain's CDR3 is CASSYSGSTDTQYF. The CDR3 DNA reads TGTGCCAGCAGCTATAGCGGCAGCACAGATACGCAGTATTTT.